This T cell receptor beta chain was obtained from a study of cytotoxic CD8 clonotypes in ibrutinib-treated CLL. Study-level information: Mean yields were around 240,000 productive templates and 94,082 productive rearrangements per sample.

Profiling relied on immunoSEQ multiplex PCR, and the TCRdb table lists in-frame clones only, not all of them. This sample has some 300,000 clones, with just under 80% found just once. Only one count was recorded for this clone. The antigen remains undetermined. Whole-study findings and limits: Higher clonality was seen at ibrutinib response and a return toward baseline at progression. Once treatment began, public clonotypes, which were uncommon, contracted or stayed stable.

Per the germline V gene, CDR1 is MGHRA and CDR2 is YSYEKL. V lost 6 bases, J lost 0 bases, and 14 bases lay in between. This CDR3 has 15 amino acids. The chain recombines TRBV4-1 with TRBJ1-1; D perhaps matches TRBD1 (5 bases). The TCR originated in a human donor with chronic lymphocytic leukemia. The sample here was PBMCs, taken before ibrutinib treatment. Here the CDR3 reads CASRPFQGMNTEAFF. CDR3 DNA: TGCGCCAGCAGACCATTTCAGGGAATGAACACTGAAGCTTTCTTT.